Presented here are 23 T cell receptor beta chains from one specimen sequenced in a study of cytomegalovirus exposure and HLA in healthy donors. The PCR used 60 Vbeta and 13 Jbeta primers. Sequencing used immunoSEQ multiplex PCR; TCRdb keeps in-frame clones, though not all of them. Its listing shows 200,000 to 250,000 clones. The sample consisted of PBMCs. These receptors were collected from a woman between 25 and 40 years old in good health and CMV-seropositive.

This chain links TRBV5-1 with TRBJ2-4, with 9 nucleotides matching TRBD2. V was clipped by 4 bases and J by 1 base; unmatched bases: 0. This CDR3 region has 14 residues. Germline V gene data show CDR1 as SGHRS and CDR2 as YFSETQ. The CDR3 DNA sequence: TGCGCCAGCAGCGCGGGGGGGGCCAAAAACATTCAGTACTTC. Its protein is CASSAGGAKNIQYF. The whole variable domain, filled in from reference TRBV5-1 and TRBJ2-4, reads KAGVTQTPRYLIKTRGQQVTLSCSPISGHRSVSWYQQTPGQGLQFLFEYFSETQRNKGNFPGRFSGRQFSNSRSEMNVSTLELGDSALYLCASSAGGAKNIQYFGAGTRLSVL.

The chain couples TRBV19 to TRBJ1-1, with 9 nucleotides matching TRBD1. Germline trimming cut 9 bases from V and 1 base from J; bases unmatched to any gene: 6. This CDR3 is 14 amino acids long. Germline-derived CDR1 and CDR2 are LNHDA and SQIVND (reference sequence). CDR3: CASTLTGGNTEAFF. The DNA for the CDR3 is TGTGCCAGCACGCTGACAGGGGGGAACACTGAAGCTTTCTTT.

The rearrangement links TRBV4-2 to TRBJ2-4; 11 bases agree with TRBD2. The junction had 8 bases not matched to a gene; V was cut back by 1 base and J by 6 bases. Germline V gives CDR1 LGHNA, CDR2 YNFKEQ. This CDR3 region has 17 residues. The CDR3 here is CASSQGYLGLAVNIQYF. DNA for the CDR3: TGTGCCAGCAGCCAAGGTTATTTGGGACTAGCGGTAAACATTCAGTACTTC.

This chain connects TRBV7-8 to TRBJ2-1; TRBD2 matches 9 bases. V lost 1 base and J lost 2; bases outside the gene matches: 9. CDR3 size: 18 residues. The V gene's germline CDR1 is SGHVS and CDR2 FQNEAQ. The CDR3 DNA sequence: TGTGCCAGCAGCTTAGGCATGGCGGGGGGGATGACCTACAATGAGCAGTTCTTC. It codes for CASSLGMAGGMTYNEQFF.

This chain links TRBV29-1 with TRBJ2-3; 10 nucleotides line up with TRBD1. The CDR3 length is 14 residues. The ends lost 7 bases at V and 5 bases at J; junction bases unmatched: 9. The germline V gene encodes CDR1 SQVTM and CDR2 ANQGSEA. The CDR3 bases are TGCAGCGGCCGGGACAGGGGTTCCCTAGATACGCAGTATTTT. Its protein product is CSGRDRGSLDTQYF.

The gene calls are TRBV4-1 and TRBJ1-5; the D gene is possibly TRBD1 (6 bases). The ends were cut back, 0 bases at V and 4 bases at J, with 13 bases in the middle. This CDR3 region has 16 residues. The germline V gene encodes CDR1 MGHRA and CDR2 YSYEKL. Here the CDR3 DNA reads TGCGCCAGCAGCCAAGATGGGACACGGTCTAATCAGCCCCAGCATTTT. Translated: CASSQDGTRSNQPQHF.

About this clone itself: The conserved phenylalanine or tryptophan is not found at the CDR3 terminus, so this likely reflects a read error. The limits of the CDR3 on the DNA are not certain, so only TCRdb's listed CDR3 is given. The rearrangement links TRBV28 to TRBJ1-1; the table's D call, TRBD1, was not checked against the DNA. The length of the CDR3 is 14 amino acids, counting both ends. CDR1 is MDHEN and CDR2 is SYDVKM in the germline V gene. The chain's CDR3 is CASSLPQGLANVFY.

CDR3 sequence (DNA): TGCAGCGTTTCTAGCGGGAGGGCCCTAGATACGCAGTATTTT. Translating gives CSVSSGRALDTQYF. The chain joins TRBV29-1 to TRBJ2-3; 12 bases agree with TRBD2. Germline values: CDR1 SQVTM, CDR2 ANQGSEA. J lost 5 bases, V lost 5 bases, and 5 bases had no gene match. CDR3 length equals 14 residues.

This chain links TRBV2 with TRBJ1-1; possible D gene TRBD1, 5 bases. V dropped 7 bases and J dropped 4 bases, with 10 bases sitting between them. The CDR3 is 12 residues long. The V gene's germline CDR1 is SNHLY and CDR2 FYNNEI. The CDR3 DNA follows: TGTGCCAGCATACGGGGGGGCACTGAAGCTTTCTTT. This encodes CASIRGGTEAFF.

The chain recombines TRBV19 with TRBJ2-3; 11 positions agree with TRBD2. The CDR3 is made up of 14 amino acids. V trimming: 8 bases; J trimming: 6 bases; junction bases outside the gene matches: 7. CDR1 and CDR2 (germline): LNHDA, SQIVND (reference sequence). In nucleotides, the CDR3 is TGTGCCAGTGTGACTAGCGGGGCTCCTGATACGCAGTATTTT. This gives the protein CASVTSGAPDTQYF.

The CDR3 spells CASSDPYESSYEQYF. Here the CDR3 DNA reads TGTGCCAGCAGTGACCCCTACGAGAGCTCCTACGAGCAGTACTTC. The chain links TRBV6-4 to TRBJ2-7; D unclear. Germline-derived CDR1 and CDR2 are MRHNA and SNTAGT. The CDR3 extends over 15 amino acids. The V and J ends lost 2 bases and 0 bases respectively, with 11 bases between them.

The chain carries TRBV4-1 and TRBJ1-1; 7 bases agree with TRBD1. Germline V gives CDR1 MGHRA, CDR2 YSYEKL. V shed 0 bases, J shed 4 bases, and the junction held 2 bases outside the gene matches. The CDR3 spans 14 residues. CDR3 region: CASSQEPGGTEAFF. CDR3 nucleotide sequence: TGCGCCAGCAGCCAAGAGCCAGGGGGCACTGAAGCTTTCTTT.

The gene calls are TRBV5-1 and TRBJ1-1; D may be TRBD1 (5 bases). V was pared by 0 bases and J by 12 bases, with 18 bases between. Germline V gene sequence: CDR1 SGHRS, CDR2 YFSETQ. The CDR3 covers 14 residues. The CDR3 protein is CASSLGAVDKGSFF. DNA of the CDR3: TGCGCCAGCAGCTTGGGGGCGGTGGACAAGGGGTCTTTCTTT.

V gene TRBV7-2 combines with J gene TRBJ1-4; D not certain. V was cut by 2 bases and J by 0 bases, with 4 bases left in between. The germline gives CDR1 SGHTA, CDR2 FQGNSA. The CDR3 has 14 amino acids. CDR3 DNA: TGTGCCAGCAGCTTACGAGCAACTAATGAAAAACTGTTTTTT. It is translated as CASSLRATNEKLFF.

This chain links TRBV9 with TRBJ2-7, with D maybe TRBD1 (7 bases). In germline, CDR1 is SGDLS, CDR2 YYNGEE. This CDR3 has 15 residues. Trimming removed 4 bases at V and 5 bases at J, with 19 bases between. The CDR3 region has the DNA TGTGCCAGCAGCCCCGGGGGACAGCCTATTAACGAGCAGTACTTC. As protein: CASSPGGQPINEQYF. The variable domain in full, completed from reference TRBV9 and TRBJ2-7, reads DSGVTQTPKHLITATGQRVTLRCSPRSGDLSVYWYQQSLDQGLQFLIQYYNGEERAKGNILERFSAQQFPDLHSELNLSSLELGDSALYFCASSPGGQPINEQYFGPGTRLTVT.

The V and J genes are TRBV29-1 and TRBJ1-2, with 12 bases fitting TRBD1. The CDR3 contains 14 residues. With V trimmed by 4 bases and J by 7 bases, 7 bases remained unmatched. Germline-derived CDR1 and CDR2 are SQVTM and ANQGSEA. Here the CDR3 reads CSVVGQGAHGGYTF. The CDR3 nucleotides are TGCAGCGTTGTGGGACAGGGGGCGCACGGTGGCTACACCTTC. Together with reference TRBV29-1 and TRBJ1-2, the CDR3 gives the full variable domain: SAVISQKPSRDICQRGTSLTIQCQVDSQVTMMFWYRQQPGQSLTLIATANQGSEATYESGFVIDKFPISRPNLTFSTLTVSNMSPEDSSIYLCSVVGQGAHGGYTFGSGTRLTVV.

The chain couples TRBV19 to TRBJ2-3, with D perhaps TRBD1 (5 bases). The CDR3 loop spans 18 amino acids. Trimming removed 1 base from V and 4 bases from J, with 21 bases in between. Germline V lookup: CDR1 LNHDA, CDR2 SQIVND (reference sequence). CDR3 sequence reads: CASSIGVRTMGRADTQYF. The CDR3 DNA sequence: TGTGCCAGTAGTATAGGTGTGCGGACAATGGGGCGAGCAGATACGCAGTATTTT.

The V call is TRBV6-5, the J call TRBJ2-3, with a tentative D call TRBD1 (5 bases). V lost 1 base and J lost 3, with 11 bases in between. Germline V gives CDR1 MNHEY, CDR2 SVGAGI. CDR3 length: 15 amino acids. The CDR3 DNA reads as TGTGCCAGCAGTTACTTGGCAGGGCGGACAGATACGCAGTATTTT. It codes for CASSYLAGRTDTQYF.

V gene TRBV7-9 combines with J gene TRBJ2-7; D might be TRBD2 (5 bases). The CDR3 is made up of 13 amino acids. Trimming removed 1 base at V and 5 bases at J, with 9 bases between. Germline V lookup: CDR1 SEHNR, CDR2 FQNEAQ (reference sequence). CDR3 region: CASSLEAVHEQYF. CDR3 in DNA: TGTGCCAGCAGCTTAGAAGCGGTTCACGAGCAGTACTTC.

The J gene is TRBJ2-1, the V gene TRBV5-1; TRBD2 aligns across 10 bases. J was trimmed by 5 bases and V by 4 bases; bases with no gene match: 9. The germline V gene has CDR1 SGHRS and CDR2 YFSETQ. The CDR3 runs 16 residues. The CDR3 nucleotides read TGCGCCAGCAGCCGGCAGAGCGGGAGGGTAGACAATGAGCAGTTCTTC. Amino acids: CASSRQSGRVDNEQFF. Variable domain in full (rest from reference TRBV5-1 and TRBJ2-1): KAGVTQTPRYLIKTRGQQVTLSCSPISGHRSVSWYQQTPGQGLQFLFEYFSETQRNKGNFPGRFSGRQFSNSRSEMNVSTLELGDSALYLCASSRQSGRVDNEQFFGPGTRLTVL.

V and J are TRBV28 and TRBJ1-4, with TRBD1 as a possible D gene (5 bases). Between the trimmed V and J ends, which lost 2 bases and 4 bases, there was a span of 17 bases. The CDR3 loop spans 17 amino acids. Germline lookup yields CDR1 MDHEN and CDR2 SYDVKM. The CDR3 region has the DNA TGTGCCAGCAGTTTAATGAGAGGGACGGGGGGTAATGAAAAACTGTTTTTT. It encodes CASSLMRGTGGNEKLFF.

V and J are TRBV6-6 and TRBJ1-6; a possible D gene is TRBD1 (5 bases). The germline V gene has CDR1 MNHNY and CDR2 SVGAGI (reference sequence). The CDR3 has 16 amino acids. Trimming stripped 0 bases from V and 8 bases from J, with 14 bases between. DNA for the CDR3: TGTGCCAGCAGTTACTCGACGGGACGGGGGGATTCACCCCTCCACTTT. Translating gives CASSYSTGRGDSPLHF.

This sequence joins TRBV6-5 and TRBJ1-1, with no clear D. Germline V gene lookup returns CDR1 MNHEY and CDR2 SVGAGI. Trimming removed 10 bases at V and 3 bases at J, with 9 bases between. This CDR3 is built from 11 residues. DNA of the CDR3: TGTGCCACCCGGCGGGACACTGAAGCTTTCTTT. Protein product: CATRRDTEAFF.